Below are 9 T cell receptor beta chains sequenced from a single sample in a study of control samples from healthy donors and cancer patients. The assay was immunoSEQ multiplex PCR, and TCRdb's table has in-frame clones only and misses some. The data contain around 130,000 clones, around 89% of them seen just once; the ten biggest clones take up 40%. Sample: blood. The receptors originated from a man aged 50 to 60 in good health.

This chain connects TRBV11-2 to TRBJ1-2; the match to TRBD1 covers 7 bases. The germline V gene has CDR1 SGHAT and CDR2 FQNNGV. CDR3 length: 13 residues. J gave up 8 bases and V 5 bases, and 8 bases lay outside the gene matches. The CDR3 region has the DNA TGTGCCAGCAGCCTTACGGGACAGTGGGGCTACACCTTC. Protein product: CASSLTGQWGYTF.

This chain links TRBV19 with TRBJ1-5; D might be TRBD1 (5 bases). This CDR3 region has 15 residues. CDR1 LNHDA and CDR2 SQIVND come from the germline V gene (reference sequence). The V end lost 6 bases, the J end lost 0 bases, and 12 bases lay between the germline ends. The CDR3 sequence: CASRKDINSNQPQHF. CDR3 DNA: TGTGCCAGTAGAAAGGACATAAATAGCAATCAGCCCCAGCATTTT.

J is TRBJ2-3 and V is TRBV7-2; TRBD1 might be the D (6 bases). CDR3 length: 15 amino acids. Germline V gives CDR1 SGHTA, CDR2 FQGNSA. Trimming cost V 4 bases and J 0 bases, with 11 bases left between them. CDR3 DNA: TGTGCCAGCAGCTATGACAGGTCTAGCACAGATACGCAGTATTTT. Amino acids: CASSYDRSSTDTQYF. The full variable domain, completed using reference TRBV7-2 and TRBJ2-3, is GAGVSQSPSNKVTEKGKDVELRCDPISGHTALYWYRQSLGQGLEFLIYFQGNSAPDKSGLPSDRFSAERTGGSVSTLTIQRTQQEDSAVYLCASSYDRSSTDTQYFGPGTRLTVL.

The rearrangement links TRBV5-1 to TRBJ2-5; the D call may be TRBD1 or TRBD2 (6 bases each). The CDR3 loop spans 14 amino acids. Trimming took 7 bases from V and 6 from J, leaving 19 bases between them. Germline V gene lookup returns CDR1 SGHRS and CDR2 YFSETQ. The CDR3 DNA follows: TGCGCCAGCCCTAGCGTGGGGGCAGCGAAGACCCAGTACTTC. This encodes CASPSVGAAKTQYF.

The chain uses TRBV6-6 and TRBJ1-6, with TRBD1 matching 7 bases. CDR1 and CDR2 (germline): MNHNY, SVGAGI (reference sequence). The V gene end was trimmed by 8 bases and the J gene end by 4 bases; junction bases not matched to a gene: 11. This CDR3 is built from 16 residues. DNA of the CDR3: TGTGCCAGCGGCGGACAGGAGCCTCAATATAATTCACCCCTCCACTTT. It encodes CASGGQEPQYNSPLHF.

The CDR3 region has the DNA TGCGCCAGCAGCTTGGCCGGGTCACCGACCTATAATTCACCCCTCCACTTT. Protein product: CASSLAGSPTYNSPLHF. This chain joins TRBV5-1 and TRBJ1-6; D ambiguous. CDR1 and CDR2 from the germline V gene are SGHRS and YFSETQ. V lost 0 bases to trimming and J lost 2 bases, with 12 bases between them. The CDR3 has 17 amino acids.

Here the CDR3 DNA reads TGTGCCAGCAGCGCCCCCCAGATCGCGAACACTGAAGCTTTCTTT. Encoded protein: CASSAPQIANTEAFF. This chain links TRBV21-1 with TRBJ1-1; TRBD1, the table's D call, was not compared with the DNA. TRBV21-1 has pseudogene status. The CDR3 has 15 amino acids.

CDR3 bases: TGTGCCAGCAGCCAAACTCGAGCAGGGGACACTGAAGCTTTCTTT. Its protein is CASSQTRAGDTEAFF. This chain connects TRBV5-5 to TRBJ1-1, with D maybe TRBD1 (6 bases). The CDR3 covers 15 residues. The ends were cut back, 4 bases at V and 3 bases at J, with 16 bases in the middle. Germline V gene data show CDR1 as SGHKS and CDR2 as YYEKEE (reference sequence).

The genes are TRBV9 and TRBJ2-7; perhaps TRBD2 as D (6 bases). Germline values: CDR1 SGDLS, CDR2 YYNGEE. V gave up 0 bases and J gave up 2 bases, with 15 bases separating them. The CDR3 is 16 residues long. CDR3: CASSVGSGGATYEQYF. The DNA for the CDR3 is TGTGCCAGCAGCGTAGGGTCGGGCGGGGCAACCTACGAGCAGTACTTC.